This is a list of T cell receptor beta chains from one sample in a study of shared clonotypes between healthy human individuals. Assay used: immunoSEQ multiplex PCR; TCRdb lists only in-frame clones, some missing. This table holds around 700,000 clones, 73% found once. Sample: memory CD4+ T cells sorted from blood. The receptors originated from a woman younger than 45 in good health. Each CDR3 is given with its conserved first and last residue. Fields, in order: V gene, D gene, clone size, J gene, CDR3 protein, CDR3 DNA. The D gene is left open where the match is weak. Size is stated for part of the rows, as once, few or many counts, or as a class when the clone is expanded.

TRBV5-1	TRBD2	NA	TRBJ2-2	CASSGVAGGGTGELFF	TGCGCCAGCAGCGGAGTAGCGGGAGGGGGCACCGGGGAGCTGTTTTTT
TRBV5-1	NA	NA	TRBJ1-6	CASSLAQGGSPLHF	TGCGCCAGCAGCTTGGCTCAGGGAGGCTCACCCCTCCACTTT
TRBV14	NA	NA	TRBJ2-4	CASSQGAANIQYF	TGTGCCAGCAGCCAAGGTGCAGCGAACATTCAGTACTTC
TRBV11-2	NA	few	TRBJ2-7	CASEGGGSPYEQYF	TGTGCCTCGGAGGGCGGCGGGTCCCCCTACGAGCAGTACTTC
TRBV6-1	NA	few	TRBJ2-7	CASSEPRVEYF	TGTGCCAGCAGTGAACCCAGGGTGGAGTACTTC
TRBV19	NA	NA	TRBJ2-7	CASSGGGTASSYEQYF	TGTGCCAGTAGTGGGGGCGGGACAGCGAGCTCCTACGAGCAGTACTTC
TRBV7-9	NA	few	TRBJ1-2	CASSPQAYGYTF	TGTGCCAGCAGCCCCCAGGCCTATGGCTACACCTTC
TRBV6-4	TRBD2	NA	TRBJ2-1	CASSVFGLAGNNEQFF	TGTGCCAGCAGTGTCTTTGGACTAGCGGGGAACAATGAGCAGTTCTTC
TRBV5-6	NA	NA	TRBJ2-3	CASRLNVADTQYF	TGTGCCAGCAGACTAAATGTGGCAGATACGCAGTATTTT
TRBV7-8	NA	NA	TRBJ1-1	CASSPRAAPSGNTEAFF	TGTGCCAGCAGCCCCCGGGCCGCCCCTAGTGGGAACACTGAAGCTTTCTTT
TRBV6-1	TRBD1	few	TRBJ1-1	CASSRDRGNTEAFF	TGTGCCAGCAGTAGGGACAGGGGGAACACTGAAGCTTTCTTT
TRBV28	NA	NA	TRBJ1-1	CASSFLGMVAFF	TGTGCCAGCAGTTTTTTGGGGATGGTAGCTTTCTTT